Listed below are T cell receptor beta chains from one sample, sequenced in a study of identifying expanded T cells in peripheral blood. Generated by immunoSEQ multiplex PCR, the TCRdb table keeps only in-frame clones and is missing some. The profile shows fewer than 85,000 clones, around 91% of them singletons. Sequenced input: blood. These receptors originate from a person aged 18 to 75 in good health. The CDR3 runs from the conserved cysteine through the conserved F or W. The D gene is left open where the match is weak. Clone size appears in some rows only: once, few, many, or a class for an expanded clone.

D gene: .
clone size: .
V gene: TRBV27
J gene: TRBJ2-5
CDR3 DNA: TGTGCCAGCAGGGGTAGCAGCAAGACCCAGTACTTC
CDR3 protein: CASRGSSKTQYF

D gene: .
clone size: .
V gene: TRBV18
J gene: TRBJ1-2
CDR3 DNA: TGTGCCAGCTCACCACCGCCAGGAGGTGTCTATGGCTACACCTTC
CDR3 protein: CASSPPPGGVYGYTF

D gene: .
clone size: .
V gene: TRBV28
J gene: TRBJ2-3
CDR3 DNA: TGTGCCAGCAGTTCCCCAGCATACACAGATACGCAGTATTTT
CDR3 protein: CASSSPAYTDTQYF

D gene: .
clone size: few
V gene: TRBV7-8
J gene: TRBJ1-6
CDR3 DNA: TGTGCCAGCAGCTTAGGGCCAAGGTCCTCTTATAATTCACCCCTCCACTTT
CDR3 protein: CASSLGPRSSYNSPLHF

D gene: .
clone size: .
V gene: TRBV5-1
J gene: TRBJ1-2
CDR3 DNA: TGCGCCAGCAGCTACGATTTCTATGGCTACACCTTC
CDR3 protein: CASSYDFYGYTF

D gene: .
clone size: .
V gene: TRBV4-1
J gene: TRBJ2-7
CDR3 DNA: TGCGCCAGCAGCCAAGAATCCAACAGCTTCTACGAGCAGTACTTC
CDR3 protein: CASSQESNSFYEQYF

D gene: .
clone size: .
V gene: TRBV5-1
J gene: TRBJ2-1
CDR3 DNA: TGCGCCAGCAGCCCACCCAGTTCATCTTACAATGAGCAGTTCTTC
CDR3 protein: CASSPPSSSYNEQFF

D gene: .
clone size: .
V gene: TRBV25-1
J gene: TRBJ1-2
CDR3 DNA: TGTGCCAGCAGTGATGGAACAGGGTTTAGCTATGGCTACACCTTC
CDR3 protein: CASSDGTGFSYGYTF

D gene: .
clone size: once
V gene: TRBV2
J gene: TRBJ1-1
CDR3 DNA: TGTGCCAGCAGTGAGTTCGGGGGCACTGAAGCTTTCTTT
CDR3 protein: CASSEFGGTEAFF

D gene: .
clone size: .
V gene: TRBV12-2
J gene: TRBJ2-7
CDR3 DNA: TGTGCAAGTCGCTTAGGGGGACCCCGCACCTCTGCGCGCTACGAGCAGTACTTC
CDR3 protein: CASRLGGPRTSARYEQYF